This entry describes one T cell receptor beta chain. Its antigen is unidentified. This specimen comes from a study of shared clonotypes between healthy human individuals. The study's findings and limits: Researchers found naive subsets generally carried larger estimated richness than memory subsets. Generation probabilities of non-shared clonotypes were lower (relative to those shared by all four donors). An expected dependence of interdonor clonotype sharing on sequencing depth was noted. Naive CD4 clonotype sharing across a handful of donors was approximately 5%.

This table comes from immunoSEQ multiplex PCR, and its TCRdb copy is limited to in-frame clones, with some not included. The table has around 1,900,000 clones, roughly 93% seen once. Naive CD8 cells comprised CD45RO-negative, CCR7-positively selected cells, excluding terminally differentiated effector memory CD45RA+ cells. The CDR3 totals 15 residues. The V segment lost 5 bases and the J segment 7 bases; nucleotides outside the gene matches: 9. CDR1 and CDR2 (germline): SGHVS, FQNEAQ. Sequenced material: naive CD8+ T cells from PBMCs. This clonotype was sampled from a man aged 18 to 30 in good health. Some clones in this sample may be carry-over from other donors' samples. The V gene is TRBV7-8, the J gene TRBJ2-1; TRBD2 matches 9 bases. This CDR3 is CASSLGAGGLNEQFF. CDR3 coding DNA: TGTGCCAGCAGCCTTGGGGCGGGAGGGCTTAATGAGCAGTTCTTC.